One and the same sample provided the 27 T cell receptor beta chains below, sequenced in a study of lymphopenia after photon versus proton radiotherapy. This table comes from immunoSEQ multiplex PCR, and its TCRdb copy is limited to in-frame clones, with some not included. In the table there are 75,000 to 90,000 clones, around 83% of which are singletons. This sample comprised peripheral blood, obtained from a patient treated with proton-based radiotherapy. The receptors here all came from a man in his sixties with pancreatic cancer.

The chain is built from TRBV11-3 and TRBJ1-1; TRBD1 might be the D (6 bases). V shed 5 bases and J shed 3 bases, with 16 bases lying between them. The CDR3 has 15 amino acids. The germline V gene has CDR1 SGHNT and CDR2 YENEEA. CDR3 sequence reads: CASSPEGGADTEAFF. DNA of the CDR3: TGTGCCAGCAGCCCGGAGGGGGGCGCGGACACTGAAGCTTTCTTT.

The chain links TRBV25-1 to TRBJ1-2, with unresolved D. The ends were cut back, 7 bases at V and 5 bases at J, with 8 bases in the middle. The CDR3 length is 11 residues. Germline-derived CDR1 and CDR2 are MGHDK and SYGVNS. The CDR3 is CASTAGYGYTF. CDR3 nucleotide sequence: TGTGCCAGCACTGCGGGGTATGGCTACACCTTC.

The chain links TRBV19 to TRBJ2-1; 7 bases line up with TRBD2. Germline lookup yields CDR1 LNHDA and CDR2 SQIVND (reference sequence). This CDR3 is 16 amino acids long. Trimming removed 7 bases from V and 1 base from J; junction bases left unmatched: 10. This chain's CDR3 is CASTQLATLSYNEQFF. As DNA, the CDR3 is TGTGCCAGTACACAACTAGCGACACTTTCCTACAATGAGCAGTTCTTC.

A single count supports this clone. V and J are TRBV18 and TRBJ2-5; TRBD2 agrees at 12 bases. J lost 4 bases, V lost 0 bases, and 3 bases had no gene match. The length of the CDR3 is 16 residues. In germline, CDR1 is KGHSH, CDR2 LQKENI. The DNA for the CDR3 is TGTGCCAGCTCACCACCGGTACTAGCGGGAGGAGAGACCCAGTACTTC. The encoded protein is CASSPPVLAGGETQYF.

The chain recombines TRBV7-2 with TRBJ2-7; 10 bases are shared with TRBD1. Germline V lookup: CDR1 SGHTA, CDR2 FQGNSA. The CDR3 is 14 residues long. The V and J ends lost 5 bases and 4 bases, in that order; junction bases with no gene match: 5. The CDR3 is CASSLDRGKYEQYF. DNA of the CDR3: TGTGCCAGCAGCCTGGACAGGGGGAAGTACGAGCAGTACTTC.

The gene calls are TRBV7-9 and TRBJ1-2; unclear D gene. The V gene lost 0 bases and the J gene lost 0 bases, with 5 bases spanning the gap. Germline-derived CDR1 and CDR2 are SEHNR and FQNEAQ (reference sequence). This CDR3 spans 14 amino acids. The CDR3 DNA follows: TGTGCCAGCAGCTTAGCGGGCCCTAACTATGGCTACACCTTC. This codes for CASSLAGPNYGYTF.

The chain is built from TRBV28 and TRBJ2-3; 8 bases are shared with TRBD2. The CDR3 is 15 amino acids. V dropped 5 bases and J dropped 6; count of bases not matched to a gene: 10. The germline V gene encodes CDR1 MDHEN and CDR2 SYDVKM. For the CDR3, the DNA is TGTGCCAGCAGTCGAGCCAGCGGGAGATATGATACGCAGTATTTT. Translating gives CASSRASGRYDTQYF.

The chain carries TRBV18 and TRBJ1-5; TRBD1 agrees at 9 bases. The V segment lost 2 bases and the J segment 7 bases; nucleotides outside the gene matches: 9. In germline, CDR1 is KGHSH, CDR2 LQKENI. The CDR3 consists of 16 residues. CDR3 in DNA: TGTGCCAGCTCACCAGCCGGGACAGGGAGCGGGCAGCCCCAGCATTTT. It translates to CASSPAGTGSGQPQHF.

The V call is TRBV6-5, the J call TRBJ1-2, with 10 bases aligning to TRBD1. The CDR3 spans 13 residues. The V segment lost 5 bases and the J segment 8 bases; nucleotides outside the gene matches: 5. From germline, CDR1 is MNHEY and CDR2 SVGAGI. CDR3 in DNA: TGTGCCAGCAGTCGGACAGGGGGTATGGGCTACACCTTC. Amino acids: CASSRTGGMGYTF.

CDR3 nucleotides: TGCGCCAGCAGCCAAGTGGGCTTCGGACGGGGCACTGAAGCTTTCTTT. It translates to CASSQVGFGRGTEAFF. The rearrangement links TRBV4-1 to TRBJ1-1; D gene ambiguous. Germline CDR1 MGHRA, CDR2 YSYEKL. The CDR3 covers 16 residues. V was trimmed by 1 base and J by 4 bases, leaving 16 bases between them.

This CDR3 reads CASSSAGYEQYF. The CDR3 region has the DNA TGTGCCAGCAGCTCCGCGGGGTACGAGCAGTACTTC. The rearrangement uses TRBV7-2 and TRBJ2-7; D possibly corresponds to TRBD2 (6 bases). The CDR3 contains 12 residues. Looked up from germline, CDR1 is SGHTA and CDR2 is FQGNSA. Trimming pared 4 bases from V and 4 bases from J, leaving 8 bases between.

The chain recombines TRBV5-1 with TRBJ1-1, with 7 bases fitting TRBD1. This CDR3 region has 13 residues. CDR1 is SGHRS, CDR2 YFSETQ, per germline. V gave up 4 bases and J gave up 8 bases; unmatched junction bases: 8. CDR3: CASSPGGGAEAFF. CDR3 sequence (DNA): TGCGCCAGCAGCCCCGGAGGGGGCGCGGAAGCTTTCTTT. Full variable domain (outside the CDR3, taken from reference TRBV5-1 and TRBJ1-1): KAGVTQTPRYLIKTRGQQVTLSCSPISGHRSVSWYQQTPGQGLQFLFEYFSETQRNKGNFPGRFSGRQFSNSRSEMNVSTLELGDSALYLCASSPGGGAEAFFGQGTRLTVV.

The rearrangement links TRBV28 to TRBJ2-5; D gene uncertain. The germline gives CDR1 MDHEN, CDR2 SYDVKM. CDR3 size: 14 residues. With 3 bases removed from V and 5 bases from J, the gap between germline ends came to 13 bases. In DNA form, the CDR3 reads TGTGCCAGCAGTTTCTTGCGGTACCGTGAGACCCAGTACTTC. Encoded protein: CASSFLRYRETQYF.

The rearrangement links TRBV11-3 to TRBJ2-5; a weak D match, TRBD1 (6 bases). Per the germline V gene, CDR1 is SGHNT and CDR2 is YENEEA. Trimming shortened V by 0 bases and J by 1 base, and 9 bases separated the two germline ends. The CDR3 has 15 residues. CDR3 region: CASSLDSQGQETQYF. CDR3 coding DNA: TGTGCCAGCAGCTTAGACTCACAGGGCCAAGAGACCCAGTACTTC.

CDR3 sequence (DNA): TGTGCCAGCAGTTTGGCAGGGAATGGCTACACCTTC. Its translation is CASSLAGNGYTF. J is TRBJ1-2 and V is TRBV28; a possible D gene is TRBD1 (5 bases). Trimming pared 3 bases from V and 6 bases from J, leaving 8 bases between. Germline V gives CDR1 MDHEN, CDR2 SYDVKM. The CDR3 is made up of 12 amino acids.

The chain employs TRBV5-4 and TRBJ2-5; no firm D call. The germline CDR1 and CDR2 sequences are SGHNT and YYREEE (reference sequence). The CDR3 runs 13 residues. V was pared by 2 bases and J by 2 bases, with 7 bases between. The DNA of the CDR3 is TGTGCCAGCAGCTTCGACCTTCAAGAGACCCAGTACTTC. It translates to CASSFDLQETQYF.

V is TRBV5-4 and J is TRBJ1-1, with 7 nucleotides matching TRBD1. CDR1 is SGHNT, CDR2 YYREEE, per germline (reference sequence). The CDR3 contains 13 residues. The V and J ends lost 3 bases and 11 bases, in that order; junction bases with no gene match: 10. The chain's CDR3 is CASSSETQGQAFF. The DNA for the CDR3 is TGTGCCAGCAGCTCCGAGACTCAGGGACAGGCTTTCTTT.

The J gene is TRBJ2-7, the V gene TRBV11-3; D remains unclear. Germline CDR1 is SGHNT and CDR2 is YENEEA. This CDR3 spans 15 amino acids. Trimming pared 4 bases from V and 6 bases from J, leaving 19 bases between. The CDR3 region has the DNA TGTGCCAGCAGCTACCGGAGTAGACCTCCCGGCGAGCAGTACTTC. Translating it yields CASSYRSRPPGEQYF.

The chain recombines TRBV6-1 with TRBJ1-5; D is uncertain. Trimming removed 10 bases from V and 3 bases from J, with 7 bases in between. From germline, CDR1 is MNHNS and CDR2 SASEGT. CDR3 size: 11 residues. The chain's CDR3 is CATGYNQPQHF. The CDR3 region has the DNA TGTGCCACTGGGTACAATCAGCCCCAGCATTTT.

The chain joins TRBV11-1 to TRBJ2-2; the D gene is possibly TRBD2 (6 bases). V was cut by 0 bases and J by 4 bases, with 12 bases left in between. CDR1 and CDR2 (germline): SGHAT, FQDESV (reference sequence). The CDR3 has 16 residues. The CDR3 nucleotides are TGTGCCAGCAGCTTAGCACGGGCGGGGCTCACCGGGGAGCTGTTTTTT. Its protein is CASSLARAGLTGELFF.

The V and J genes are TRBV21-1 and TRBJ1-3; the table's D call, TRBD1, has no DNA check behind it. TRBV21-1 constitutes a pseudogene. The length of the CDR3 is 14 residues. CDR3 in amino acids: CASRYRDSGNTIYF. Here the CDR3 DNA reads TGTGCCAGCAGGTACAGAGACTCTGGAAACACCATATATTTT.

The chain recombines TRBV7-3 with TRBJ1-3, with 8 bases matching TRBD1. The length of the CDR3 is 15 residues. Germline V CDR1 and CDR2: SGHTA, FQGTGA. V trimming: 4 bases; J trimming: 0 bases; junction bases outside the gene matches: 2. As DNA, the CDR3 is TGTGCCAGCAGCTGGGGGACAGGCTCTGGAAACACCATATATTTT. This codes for CASSWGTGSGNTIYF.

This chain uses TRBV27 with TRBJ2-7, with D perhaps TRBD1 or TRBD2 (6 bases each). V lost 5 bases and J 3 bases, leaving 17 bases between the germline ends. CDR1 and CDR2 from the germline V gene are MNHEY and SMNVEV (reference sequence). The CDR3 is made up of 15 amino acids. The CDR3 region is CASSVSGGVNYEQYF. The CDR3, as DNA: TGTGCCAGCAGTGTCTCCGGGGGCGTAAACTACGAGCAGTACTTC.

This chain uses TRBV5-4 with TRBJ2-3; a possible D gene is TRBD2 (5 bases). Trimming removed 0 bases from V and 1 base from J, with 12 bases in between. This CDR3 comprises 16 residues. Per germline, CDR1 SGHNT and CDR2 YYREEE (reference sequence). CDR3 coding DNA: TGTGCCAGCAGCTTGGTTGGTAGCGACCGCACAGATACGCAGTATTTT. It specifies CASSLVGSDRTDTQYF.

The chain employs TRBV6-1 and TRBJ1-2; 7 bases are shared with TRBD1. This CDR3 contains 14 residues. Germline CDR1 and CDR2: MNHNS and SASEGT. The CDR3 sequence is CVTPTNDRAEGYTF. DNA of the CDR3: TGTGTCACCCCGACCAATGACAGGGCAGAGGGCTACACCTTC.

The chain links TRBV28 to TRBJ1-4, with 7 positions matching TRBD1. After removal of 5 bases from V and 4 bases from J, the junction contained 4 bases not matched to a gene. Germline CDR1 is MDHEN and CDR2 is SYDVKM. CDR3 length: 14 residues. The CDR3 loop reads CASSIRQGNEKLFF. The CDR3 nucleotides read TGTGCCAGCAGTATACGACAGGGTAATGAAAAACTGTTTTTT.

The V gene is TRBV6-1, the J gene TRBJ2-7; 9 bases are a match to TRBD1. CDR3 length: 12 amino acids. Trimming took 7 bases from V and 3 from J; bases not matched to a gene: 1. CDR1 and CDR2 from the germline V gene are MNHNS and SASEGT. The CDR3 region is CASTGQGYEQYF. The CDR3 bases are TGTGCCAGCACGGGACAGGGCTACGAGCAGTACTTC.